This TCR delta chain was captured by sequencing in a study of gamma-delta T cells after stem cell transplantation. In its sample, this clone is large. Other DNA sequences in the same sample also yield this CDR3. The CDR3 is 17 amino acids. In germline, CDR1 is GEAIGNYY, CDR2 EKD. V lost 3 bases and J lost 0; bases outside the gene matches: 6. With CATT, TCRdb re-called clones from the RT-PCR reads. The sample gives fewer than 3,000 delta-chain clones, just over 2.5% of which show up once; less than 35% is in the top ten. The clonotype originates from a human donor. It is not recorded whose cells these are; they may come from a transplant donor. The genes are TRDV2 and TRDJ1, with 13 bases aligning to TRDD3. Source material: gamma-delta T cells. The CDR3 DNA is TGTGCCTGTGACGCCTTACTGGGGGATACGTACACCGATAAACTCATCTTT. Amino acids: CACDALLGDTYTDKLIF.